One and the same sample provided the 30 T cell receptor beta chains below, sequenced in a study of T cell repertoires in cytomegalovirus infection (dated by TCRdb to about 2019). Sequencing took place on an Illumina HiSeq 1500. TCRdb's own reprocessing of the public reads used fastp at Q25 and MiXCR and kept productive beta chains. Rows are combined by CDR3 protein, so each entry shows the most common genes and DNA. The sample profile shows approximately 490,000 distinct CDR3 sequences; about 11% of them were found once. About 10% of the sample is held by the ten biggest clonotypes. Sequencing was carried out using PBMCs. Receptors were obtained from a human donor in good health (CMV status not recorded). Some clones in this sample may be carry-over from other donors' samples.

This clonotype has ten or more counts. One junction end disagrees with the germline gene, perhaps due to a read error. The J gene is TRBJ2-7, the V gene TRBV7-7; D call uncertain. CDR3 length equals 17 residues. Germline CDR1 SSHAT, CDR2 FNYEAQ (reference sequence). CDR3 coding DNA: TGTGCTAGCAGCTTAGTTGAGGTCCACATACATTCCTACGAGCAGTACTTC. Residues: CASSLVEVHIHSYEQYF.

The chain carries TRBV24-1 and TRBJ1-2, with unresolved D. Trimming shortened V by 0 bases and J by 4 bases, and 8 bases separated the two germline ends. Germline V gene sequence: CDR1 KGHDR, CDR2 SFDVKD. The CDR3 is 14 residues long. The CDR3 here is CATSDLGSVYGYTF. The DNA for the CDR3 is TGTGCCACCAGTGATTTGGGGTCCGTCTATGGCTACACCTTC.

This clonotype was seen repeatedly, ten times or more. This chain joins TRBV24-1 and TRBJ1-1; D is undetermined. The CDR3 contains 12 residues. The V gene's germline CDR1 is KGHDR and CDR2 SFDVKD. The V end was cut by 2 bases, the J end by 2 bases, with 2 bases between. CDR3 bases: TGTGCCACCAGTGATTATAACACTGAAGCTTTCTTT. It is translated as CATSDYNTEAFF.

The chain carries TRBV3-1 and TRBJ1-1; D unclear. The length of the CDR3 is 11 residues. V gave up 1 base and J gave up 10 bases, with 7 bases separating them. Per germline, CDR1 LGHDT and CDR2 YNNKEL (reference sequence). Here the CDR3 DNA reads TGTGCCAGCAGCCAAGGGGTCCGAGCTTTCTTT. Translated, it gives CASSQGVRAFF.

Ten or more counts support this clonotype. The chain employs TRBV2 and TRBJ1-6; TRBD1 agrees at 7 bases. After removal of 6 bases from V and 0 bases from J, the junction contained 8 bases not matched to a gene. CDR1 and CDR2 (germline): SNHLY, FYNNEI. There are 17 residues in the CDR3. This chain's CDR3 is CASRPGTAFSYNSPLHF. CDR3 sequence (DNA): TGTGCCAGCAGACCCGGGACAGCCTTCTCCTATAATTCACCCCTCCACTTT.

This chain links TRBV29-1 with TRBJ2-1; TRBD1 or TRBD2 may be the D gene (5 bases each). Germline CDR1 and CDR2: SQVTM and ANQGSEA. Trimming cost V 4 bases and J 4 bases, with 14 bases left between them. This CDR3 spans 14 amino acids. This chain's CDR3 is CSVVMGVAYNEQFF. The CDR3 region has the DNA TGCAGCGTTGTCATGGGGGTGGCGTACAATGAGCAGTTCTTC.

This clonotype was detected ten times or more. The chain links TRBV7-2 to TRBJ2-1, with 8 positions matching TRBD2. Trimming cost V 2 bases and J 9 bases; bases outside gene matches: 9. Germline V gene data show CDR1 as SGHTA and CDR2 as FQGNSA. There are 15 residues in the CDR3. The CDR3 region is CASSLRRGGQSEQFF. DNA for the CDR3: TGTGCCAGCAGCTTACGTCGGGGGGGCCAGAGTGAGCAGTTCTTC.

This clonotype was seen a few times. The chain has TRBV5-1 and TRBJ2-5; 8 bases align to TRBD1. The V gene end was trimmed by 4 bases and the J gene end by 4 bases; junction bases not matched to a gene: 15. CDR1 SGHRS and CDR2 YFSETQ come from the germline V gene. The CDR3 extends over 17 amino acids. DNA of the CDR3: TGCGCCAGCAGCCGTTTACAGGGGGTCCAGCGTGGAGAGACCCAGTACTTC. Translating gives CASSRLQGVQRGETQYF. The full variable domain, with the rest looked up from reference TRBV5-1 and TRBJ2-5, is KAGVTQTPRYLIKTRGQQVTLSCSPISGHRSVSWYQQTPGQGLQFLFEYFSETQRNKGNFPGRFSGRQFSNSRSEMNVSTLELGDSALYLCASSRLQGVQRGETQYFGPGTRLLVL.

This clonotype was found a few times. The V call is TRBV12-3 or TRBV12-4, the J call TRBJ2-2, with 12 nucleotides matching TRBD1. The CDR3 runs to 17 residues. Losses at the gene ends were 6 bases for V and 7 bases for J; bases not matched to a gene: 12. The CDR3 DNA reads TGTGCCAGCAGCACCCGGGACAGGGGGCGCCAGGGCGGGGAGCTGTTTTTT. Its protein is CASSTRDRGRQGGELFF.

Ten or more counts support this clonotype. The chain is built from TRBV4-2 and TRBJ2-7; 12 nucleotides line up with TRBD1. Germline CDR1 and CDR2: LGHNA and YNFKEQ. The CDR3 loop spans 16 amino acids. The V segment lost 3 bases and the J segment 1 base; nucleotides outside the gene matches: 4. The chain's CDR3 is CASSQGDRGLSYEQYF. CDR3 DNA: TGTGCCAGCAGCCAGGGGGACAGGGGGCTTTCCTACGAGCAGTACTTC.

This clonotype was seen ten or more times. The chain carries TRBV10-3 and TRBJ1-2; the D is unclear. The CDR3 is 13 residues long. The germline V gene has CDR1 ENHRY and CDR2 SYGVKD. The V end lost 2 bases, the J end lost 4 bases, and 8 bases lay between the germline ends. CDR3 in amino acids: CAISESNSYGYTF. The DNA of the CDR3 is TGTGCCATCAGTGAGAGTAACAGCTATGGCTACACCTTC.

Ten or more counts support this clonotype. This chain joins TRBV19 and TRBJ2-6; D is possibly TRBD2 (6 bases). This CDR3 is built from 15 residues. V was trimmed by 4 bases and J by 1 base, leaving 8 bases between them. CDR1 is LNHDA and CDR2 is SQIVND in the germline V gene (reference sequence). CDR3 sequence: CASSKEGSGANVLTF. CDR3 in DNA: TGTGCCAGTAGTAAGGAGGGTTCTGGGGCCAACGTCCTGACTTTC.

This clonotype was found many times. The chain links TRBV20-1 to TRBJ1-1; 7 nucleotides agree with TRBD1. The trim removed 2 bases at V and 1 base at J, leaving 4 bases unmatched. The CDR3 runs 14 residues. The germline CDR1 and CDR2 sequences are DFQATT and SNEGSKA (reference sequence). The CDR3 coding sequence is TGCAGTGCTAGACAGGGGGGTCCGAACACTGAAGCTTTCTTT. Protein sequence: CSARQGGPNTEAFF.

This clonotype came up many times. CDR3 protein: CASSQGNPWDNEQFF. Written as DNA, the CDR3 is TGCGCCAGCAGCCAAGGTAATCCCTGGGACAATGAGCAGTTCTTC. The chain joins TRBV5-1 to TRBJ2-1; D not resolved. Trimming pared 4 bases from V and 5 bases from J, leaving 16 bases between. Germline V lookup: CDR1 SGHRS, CDR2 YFSETQ. CDR3 length equals 15 residues.

The sample holds many counts of this clonotype. The chain combines TRBV14 with TRBJ2-3; perhaps TRBD2 as D (5 bases). The germline V gene encodes CDR1 SGHDN and CDR2 FVKESK. The CDR3 length is 15 residues. V lost 0 bases and J lost 6, with 13 bases in between. CDR3 nucleotide sequence: TGTGCCAGCAGCCAAGAAATTGGAGGCGGCGATACGCAGTATTTT. Its translation is CASSQEIGGGDTQYF. Complete variable domain (other parts from reference TRBV14 and TRBJ2-3): EAGVTQFPSHSVIEKGQTVTLRCDPISGHDNLYWYRRVMGKEIKFLLHFVKESKQDESGMPNNRFLAERTGGTYSTLKVQPAELEDSGVYFCASSQEIGGGDTQYFGPGTRLTVL.

Ten or more counts support this clonotype. This rearrangement joins TRBV20-1 to TRBJ2-2; the match to TRBD2 covers 13 bases. This CDR3 contains 15 residues. Looked up from germline, CDR1 is DFQATT and CDR2 is SNEGSKA (reference sequence). Unmatched junction bases numbered 8, after V lost 6 bases and J lost 7 bases. The CDR3 coding sequence is TGCAGTGCCCGCGGACTAGCGGGAGTCGTCGGGGAGCTGTTTTTT. Amino acid sequence: CSARGLAGVVGELFF.

The rearrangement joins TRBV5-1 to TRBJ2-1; D remains ambiguous. Germline loops: CDR1 SGHRS, CDR2 YFSETQ. V lost 0 bases and J lost 5, with 6 bases in between. The CDR3 spans 13 residues. The DNA of the CDR3 is TGCGCCAGCAGCTTGGAGGGTGACAATGAGCAGTTCTTC. Residues: CASSLEGDNEQFF.

This clonotype was detected many times. This CDR3 reads CASSSQSRGTQYF. CDR3 in DNA: TGTGCCAGCAGCTCCCAGTCCCGAGGGACCCAGTACTTC. The chain carries TRBV14 and TRBJ2-5; D remains unclear. Per the germline V gene, CDR1 is SGHDN and CDR2 is FVKESK. The CDR3 extends over 13 amino acids. Trimming removed 5 bases at V and 7 bases at J, with 14 bases between.

Many counts were recorded for this clonotype. This sequence joins TRBV6-1 and TRBJ2-1, with TRBD2 identical over 8 bases. CDR1 is MNHNS and CDR2 is SASEGT in the germline V gene. V shed 2 bases and J 1 base; nucleotides not matched to a gene: 4. This CDR3 has 16 amino acids. The CDR3 DNA is TGTGCCAGCAGTGAACTAGCGGGTCGGTCCTACAATGAGCAGTTCTTC. Translation gives CASSELAGRSYNEQFF.

This clonotype was seen a handful of times. The rearrangement uses TRBV29-1 and TRBJ1-2, with 9 bases identical to TRBD1. V dropped 5 bases and J dropped 7; count of bases not matched to a gene: 11. Germline lookup yields CDR1 SQVTM and CDR2 ANQGSEA. The CDR3 has 14 residues. CDR3 loop: CSVYPGQGYFGYTF. The CDR3 nucleotides are TGCAGCGTTTACCCGGGACAGGGCTACTTTGGCTACACCTTC.

The chain is built from TRBV9 and TRBJ2-3; 11 positions agree with TRBD2. The CDR3 is 17 residues long. The germline CDR1 and CDR2 sequences are SGDLS and YYNGEE. J was trimmed by 4 bases and V by 1 base; bases with no gene match: 8. The CDR3 reads CASSVPTSGSRADTQYF. The CDR3 bases are TGTGCCAGCAGCGTACCCACTAGCGGGAGTAGGGCAGATACGCAGTATTTT.

The chain carries TRBV3-1 and TRBJ1-2, with TRBD1 matching over 10 bases. Germline CDR1 reads LGHDT; CDR2 reads YNNKEL (reference sequence). J lost 4 bases, V lost 1 base, and 3 bases had no gene match. This CDR3 is 15 amino acids long. In DNA, the CDR3 is TGTGCCAGCAGCCAAGGAAGGACAGGGGGCTATGGCTACACCTTC. It translates to CASSQGRTGGYGYTF.

This clonotype was detected many times. The chain uses TRBV4-1 and TRBJ2-3; D may match TRBD1 or TRBD2 (5 bases each). V lost 2 bases to trimming and J lost 0 bases, with 12 bases between them. The V gene's germline CDR1 is MGHRA and CDR2 YSYEKL. The CDR3 is 16 amino acids. The CDR3 sequence is CASSQIGDLSTDTQYF. The DNA of the CDR3 is TGCGCCAGCAGCCAAATCGGGGACCTCAGCACAGATACGCAGTATTTT.

This clonotype showed up many times. The gene calls are TRBV7-3 and TRBJ2-1; 15 bases align to TRBD2. CDR1 and CDR2 from the germline V gene are SGHTA and FQGTGA. CDR3 length: 16 residues. The J segment lost 9 bases and the V segment lost 5 bases, leaving 8 bases of the junction unmatched. CDR3 loop: CASSPGLAGGSPEQFF. CDR3 nucleotide sequence: TGTGCCAGCAGCCCAGGACTAGCGGGGGGGTCACCTGAGCAGTTCTTC. Complete variable domain (other parts from reference TRBV7-3 and TRBJ2-1): GAGVSQTPSNKVTEKGKYVELRCDPISGHTALYWYRQSLGQGPEFLIYFQGTGAADDSGLPNDRFFAVRPEGSVSTLKIQRTERGDSAVYLCASSPGLAGGSPEQFFGPGTRLTVL.

To note about this clonotype: This could be a read error, since a much larger clone is one nucleotide away. This chain joins TRBV19 and TRBJ1-1, with D unclear. Germline V gene data show CDR1 as LNHDA and CDR2 as SQIVND (reference sequence). Trimming removed 6 bases from V and 4 bases from J, with 12 bases in between. This CDR3 region has 13 residues. The CDR3 here is CASRLGRGTEAFF. DNA of the CDR3: TGTGCCAGTAGACTGGGGAGAGGCACTGAAGCTTTCTTT.

This clonotype was recorded a few times. The chain recombines TRBV20-1 with TRBJ2-5; 12 bases align to TRBD2. The germline V gene has CDR1 DFQATT and CDR2 SNEGSKA (reference sequence). J gave up 7 bases and V 0 bases, and 9 bases lay outside the gene matches. The CDR3 totals 16 residues. The CDR3 bases are TGCAGTGCTAGAGATCCGGCTAGCGGGGGGGCCGGGACCCAGTACTTC. This gives the protein CSARDPASGGAGTQYF.

The sample holds many counts of this clonotype. The gene calls are TRBV14 and TRBJ1-2; D is perhaps TRBD1 (6 bases). Trimming took off 6 bases at V and 2 bases at J, with 22 bases between the two ends. CDR1 SGHDN and CDR2 FVKESK come from the germline V gene. The CDR3 consists of 17 residues. The CDR3 bases are TGTGCCAGCAGTCGTGGCCAGACCAGGGGAGAAAACTATGGCTACACCTTC. It encodes CASSRGQTRGENYGYTF.

This clonotype has at least ten counts. The CDR3 DNA is TGTGCCAGCACCCTTTCTCTTGACAGCTACTTTGAAGCTTTCTTT. It is translated as CASTLSLDSYFEAFF. V usage is TRBV12-3 or TRBV12-4 and J usage is TRBJ1-1; the D gene is possibly TRBD1 (5 bases). The CDR3 loop spans 15 amino acids. Trimming took 7 bases from V and 7 from J, leaving 22 bases between them.

Many counts were recorded for this clonotype. This sequence joins TRBV7-3 and TRBJ2-2; 7 bases line up with TRBD1. V lost 2 bases and J lost 4; bases outside the gene matches: 4. CDR1 is SGHTA and CDR2 is FQGTGA in the germline V gene. The CDR3 is made up of 15 amino acids. CDR3 sequence (DNA): TGTGCCAGCAGCTTACTACAGGGGAGCACCGGGGAGCTGTTTTTT. It yields the protein CASSLLQGSTGELFF.

Many counts were recorded for this clonotype. The chain has TRBV7-8 and TRBJ2-2, with D possibly TRBD2 on 5 matching bases. Trimming took off 5 bases at V and 5 bases at J, with 12 bases between the two ends. This CDR3 has 14 amino acids. The germline CDR1 and CDR2 sequences are SGHVS and FQNEAQ. Here the CDR3 DNA reads TGTGCCAGCAGCGCCCCATCGGGGACCGGGGAGCTGTTTTTT. Protein product: CASSAPSGTGELFF.